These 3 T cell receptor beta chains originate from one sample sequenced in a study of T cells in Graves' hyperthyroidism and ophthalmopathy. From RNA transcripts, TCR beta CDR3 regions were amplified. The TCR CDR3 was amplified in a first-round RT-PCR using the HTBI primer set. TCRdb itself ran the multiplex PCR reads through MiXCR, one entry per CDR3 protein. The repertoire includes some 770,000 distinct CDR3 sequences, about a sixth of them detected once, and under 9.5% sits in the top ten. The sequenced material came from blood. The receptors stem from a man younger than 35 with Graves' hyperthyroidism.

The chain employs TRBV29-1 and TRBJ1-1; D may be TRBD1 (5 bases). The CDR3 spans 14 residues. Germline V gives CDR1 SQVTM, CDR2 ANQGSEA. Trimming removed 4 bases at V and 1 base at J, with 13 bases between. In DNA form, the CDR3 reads TGCAGCGTTGGGGGGGACCCAGGGAACACTGAAGCTTTCTTT. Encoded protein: CSVGGDPGNTEAFF.

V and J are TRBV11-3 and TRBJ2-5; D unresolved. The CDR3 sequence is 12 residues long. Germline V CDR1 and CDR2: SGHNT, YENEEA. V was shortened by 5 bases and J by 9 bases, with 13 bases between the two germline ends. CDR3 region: CASSPSSWAQYF. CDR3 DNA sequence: TGTGCCAGCAGCCCCAGTAGCTGGGCCCAGTACTTC.

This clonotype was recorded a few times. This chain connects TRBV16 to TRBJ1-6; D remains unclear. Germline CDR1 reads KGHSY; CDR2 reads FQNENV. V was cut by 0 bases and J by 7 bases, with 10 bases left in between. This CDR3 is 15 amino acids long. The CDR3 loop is CASSQSTVGNSPLHF. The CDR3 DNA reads TGTGCCAGCAGCCAATCGACGGTGGGGAATTCACCCCTCCACTTT.